Listed below are T cell receptor beta chains from one sample, sequenced in a study of T cell responses to AZD1222 COVID-19 vaccine. Clones were sequenced by immunoSEQ multiplex PCR, and TCRdb holds only the in-frame ones, with some missing. The sample yields approximately 110,000 clones, 80% to 95% seen once. Sequenced here: peripheral blood, sampled 28 days after the second AZD1222 dose. The receptors stem from an adult who received the AZD1222 COVID-19 vaccine. The CDR3 runs from the conserved cysteine through the conserved F or W. Fields, in order: D gene, clone size, J gene, V gene, CDR3 protein, CDR3 DNA. D genes are given only for firm matches. The listing skips clone size in some rows; elsewhere it reads once, few, many or a size class.

d_call: TRBD1; clone_size: once; j_call: TRBJ1-2; v_call: TRBV6-4; cdr3_aa: CASKMDRGGYGYTF; cdr3_nt: TGTGCCAGCAAAATGGACAGGGGTGGATATGGCTACACCTTC
d_call: TRBD1; clone_size: once; j_call: TRBJ1-2; v_call: TRBV11-2; cdr3_aa: CASTHQRTGQGAFRRYTF; cdr3_nt: TGTGCCAGCACCCACCAAAGAACGGGACAGGGGGCGTTTCGTCGCTACACCTTC
d_call: TRBD2; clone_size: NA; j_call: TRBJ2-7; v_call: TRBV7-9; cdr3_aa: CASSLAGFGEGSYEQYF; cdr3_nt: TGTGCCAGCAGCTTAGCCGGTTTTGGGGAGGGTTCCTACGAGCAGTACTTC
d_call: NA; clone_size: NA; j_call: TRBJ1-1; v_call: TRBV3-1/TRBV3-2; cdr3_aa: CASSSTGNMNTEAFF; cdr3_nt: TGTGCCAGCAGCTCAACGGGGAACATGAACACTGAAGCTTTCTTT
d_call: NA; clone_size: NA; j_call: TRBJ2-7; v_call: TRBV6-2/TRBV6-3; cdr3_aa: CASSHGAASYEQYF; cdr3_nt: TGTGCCAGCAGTCACGGGGCCGCGTCCTACGAGCAGTACTTC
d_call: TRBD2; clone_size: NA; j_call: TRBJ2-7; v_call: TRBV7-2; cdr3_aa: CASSLGGGTSYEQYF; cdr3_nt: TGTGCCAGCAGCTTAGGGGGGGGGACCTCCTACGAGCAGTACTTC
d_call: NA; clone_size: NA; j_call: TRBJ2-3; v_call: TRBV12-5; cdr3_aa: CASGLGGTDTQYF; cdr3_nt: TGTGCTAGTGGTTTGGGTGGGACAGATACGCAGTATTTT
d_call: TRBD2; clone_size: NA; j_call: TRBJ2-7; v_call: TRBV3-1/TRBV3-2; cdr3_aa: CASSQSGGRAYEQYF; cdr3_nt: TGTGCCAGCAGCCAATCTGGCGGGAGGGCCTACGAGCAGTACTTC
d_call: NA; clone_size: NA; j_call: TRBJ1-1; v_call: TRBV28; cdr3_aa: CASSWTAVNTEAFF; cdr3_nt: TGTGCCAGCAGTTGGACAGCGGTGAACACTGAAGCTTTCTTT
d_call: TRBD1; clone_size: NA; j_call: TRBJ1-1; v_call: TRBV19; cdr3_aa: CASSNRQGNTEAFF; cdr3_nt: TGTGCCAGTAGTAACCGACAGGGGAACACTGAAGCTTTCTTT
d_call: TRBD2; clone_size: NA; j_call: TRBJ2-5; v_call: TRBV27; cdr3_aa: CASRGLADETQYF; cdr3_nt: TGTGCCAGCAGGGGACTAGCTGACGAGACCCAGTACTTC
d_call: NA; clone_size: NA; j_call: TRBJ1-1; v_call: TRBV7-6; cdr3_aa: CASSARRGQSPEAFF; cdr3_nt: TGTGCCAGCAGCGCCCGGCGGGGCCAAAGCCCTGAAGCTTTCTTT
d_call: TRBD2; clone_size: once; j_call: TRBJ2-1; v_call: TRBV28; cdr3_aa: CASSLPSGNYNEQFF; cdr3_nt: TGTGCCAGCAGTTTGCCTAGCGGGAACTACAATGAGCAGTTCTTC
d_call: TRBD1; clone_size: NA; j_call: TRBJ2-7; v_call: TRBV25-1; cdr3_aa: CASSEFQGQGAGREQYF; cdr3_nt: TGTGCCAGCAGTGAATTTCAGGGACAGGGGGCAGGTAGGGAGCAGTACTTC
d_call: NA; clone_size: NA; j_call: TRBJ2-3; v_call: TRBV5-1; cdr3_aa: CASRGWGTTDTQYF; cdr3_nt: TGCGCCAGCAGAGGGTGGGGGACCACAGATACGCAGTATTTT
d_call: NA; clone_size: few; j_call: TRBJ1-2; v_call: TRBV7-2; cdr3_aa: CASSVIGAANYGYTF; cdr3_nt: TGTGCCAGCAGCGTAATCGGTGCAGCTAACTATGGCTACACCTTC
d_call: NA; clone_size: NA; j_call: TRBJ1-2; v_call: TRBV19; cdr3_aa: CASREGLDYGYTF; cdr3_nt: TGTGCCAGTAGGGAGGGTTTGGACTATGGCTACACCTTC
d_call: NA; clone_size: once; j_call: TRBJ2-7; v_call: TRBV20-1; cdr3_aa: CSASDSKGGSYEQYF; cdr3_nt: TGCAGTGCTAGTGACTCCAAGGGGGGCTCCTACGAGCAGTACTTC
d_call: TRBD2; clone_size: NA; j_call: TRBJ2-1; v_call: TRBV19; cdr3_aa: CASTGGYNEQFF; cdr3_nt: TGTGCCAGTACGGGAGGATACAATGAGCAGTTCTTC
d_call: NA; clone_size: NA; j_call: TRBJ2-5; v_call: TRBV15; cdr3_aa: CATSRDLTGKQGTQYF; cdr3_nt: TGTGCCACCAGCAGAGATTTGACAGGCAAGCAGGGGACCCAGTACTTC
d_call: NA; clone_size: once; j_call: TRBJ1-1; v_call: TRBV7-9; cdr3_aa: CASTHRDSREAFF; cdr3_nt: TGTGCCAGCACTCACCGCGACAGCCGTGAAGCTTTCTTT
d_call: NA; clone_size: NA; j_call: TRBJ1-1; v_call: TRBV6-5; cdr3_aa: CASSSPRGKGDTEAFF; cdr3_nt: TGTGCCAGCAGTTCCCCCCGGGGGAAAGGGGACACTGAAGCTTTCTTT
d_call: NA; clone_size: NA; j_call: TRBJ2-7; v_call: TRBV5-8; cdr3_aa: CASSPRDATYEQYF; cdr3_nt: TGTGCCAGCAGCCCTCGGGACGCCACCTACGAGCAGTACTTC
d_call: TRBD2; clone_size: NA; j_call: TRBJ2-1; v_call: TRBV28; cdr3_aa: CASSTRRGLVNEQFF; cdr3_nt: TGTGCCAGCAGTACGAGGCGGGGGTTGGTGAATGAGCAGTTCTTC
d_call: NA; clone_size: NA; j_call: TRBJ1-1; v_call: TRBV7-2; cdr3_aa: CASRYTGTTNTEAFF; cdr3_nt: TGTGCCAGCAGATATACCGGGACAACCAACACTGAAGCTTTCTTT
d_call: NA; clone_size: NA; j_call: TRBJ1-5; v_call: TRBV20-1; cdr3_aa: CSASVPVGADQPQHF; cdr3_nt: TGCAGTGCTAGTGTCCCGGTTGGGGCGGATCAGCCCCAGCATTTT
d_call: TRBD1; clone_size: NA; j_call: TRBJ2-2; v_call: TRBV28; cdr3_aa: CASSLSDRGLGGELFF; cdr3_nt: TGTGCCAGCAGTTTATCCGACAGGGGGCTGGGCGGGGAGCTGTTTTTT
d_call: TRBD1; clone_size: NA; j_call: TRBJ2-7; v_call: TRBV28; cdr3_aa: CASSTDRGRYEQYF; cdr3_nt: TGTGCCAGCAGTACCGACAGGGGGCGATACGAGCAGTACTTC
d_call: NA; clone_size: NA; j_call: TRBJ1-3; v_call: TRBV19; cdr3_aa: CASSIPGYGSGNTIYF; cdr3_nt: TGTGCCAGTAGTATACCAGGCTACGGCTCTGGAAACACCATATATTTT